Listed here are 14 T cell receptor beta chains from one sample, sequenced in a study of T cells in Graves' hyperthyroidism and ophthalmopathy. Authors of the study amplified TCR beta CDR3 regions from RNA transcripts. In the first-round RT-PCR of the TCR CDR3, the HTBI primer set was used. MiXCR was run by TCRdb on the multiplex PCR reads, yielding one entry per CDR3 protein. The table shows over 90,000 distinct CDR3 sequences, with approximately 50% occurring only once. The sequenced sample consisted of blood. The receptors stem from a man aged 40-50 years with Graves' hyperthyroidism.

The rearrangement links TRBV30 to TRBJ2-3; D remains ambiguous. Germline CDR1 is GTSNPN and CDR2 is SVGIG (reference sequence). The CDR3 loop spans 13 amino acids. The V gene lost 0 bases and the J gene lost 4 bases, with 8 bases spanning the gap. This CDR3 is CAWSVLGSDTQYF. The CDR3 nucleotides read TGTGCCTGGAGTGTTCTAGGTTCAGATACGCAGTATTTT.

This clonotype was observed at least ten times. V and J are TRBV12-3 or TRBV12-4 and TRBJ2-2; TRBD2 matches 9 bases. The CDR3 has 15 residues. The trim removed 6 bases at V and 4 bases at J, leaving 6 bases unmatched. CDR3 protein: CASSLAGRITGELFF. CDR3 in DNA: TGTGCCAGCAGCCTAGCGGGACGGATCACCGGGGAGCTGTTTTTT.

About this clonotype: Likely a read error: the CDR3 ends without its conserved phenylalanine or tryptophan. V gene TRBV30 combines with J gene TRBJ2-5; D unclear. Trimming left V 3 bases short and J 3 bases short, with 11 bases between. The CDR3 sequence is 13 residues long. From germline, CDR1 is GTSNPN and CDR2 SVGIG (reference sequence). CDR3 nucleotide sequence: TGTGCCTGGAGGCATGGGGTGAAAGAGACCCAGTACCTC. Amino acids: CAWRHGVKETQYL.

This rearrangement joins TRBV14 to TRBJ2-3, with D perhaps TRBD1 or TRBD2 (5 bases each). This CDR3 region has 16 residues. Per the germline V gene, CDR1 is SGHDN and CDR2 is FVKESK. V was trimmed by 4 bases and J by 3 bases, leaving 17 bases between them. The CDR3 spells CASSPSGAWRTDTQYF. The DNA of the CDR3 is TGTGCCAGCAGCCCATCCGGGGCTTGGAGGACAGATACGCAGTATTTT.

The chain has TRBV20-1 and TRBJ1-6; no firm D call. From germline, CDR1 is DFQATT and CDR2 SNEGSKA (reference sequence). Trimming took 6 bases from V and 10 from J, leaving 13 bases between them. The CDR3 has 12 residues. As DNA, the CDR3 is TGCAGTGCCGGTCGCCGGGGATCACCCCTCCACTTT. Protein product: CSAGRRGSPLHF.

The chain has TRBV11-2 and TRBJ2-1, with D perhaps matching TRBD1 or TRBD2 (5 bases each). CDR3 length: 16 amino acids. Per germline, CDR1 SGHAT and CDR2 FQNNGV. V gave up 4 bases and J gave up 0 bases, with 13 bases separating them. This CDR3 reads CASSSRDESSYNEQFF. The CDR3 DNA sequence: TGTGCCAGCAGCTCCCGGGACGAGAGCTCCTACAATGAGCAGTTCTTC. Full variable domain (outside the CDR3, taken from reference TRBV11-2 and TRBJ2-1): EAGVAQSPRYKIIEKRQSVAFWCNPISGHATLYWYQQILGQGPKLLIQFQNNGVVDDSQLPKDRFSAERLKGVDSTLKIQPAKLEDSAVYLCASSSRDESSYNEQFFGPGTRLTVL.

The V call is TRBV12-3 or TRBV12-4, the J call TRBJ2-3; 10 bases are a match to TRBD2. CDR3 length: 15 residues. V lost 4 bases, J lost 11 bases, and 12 bases stayed unmatched. For the CDR3, the DNA is TGTGCCAGCAGTTACCTAGCGGGAGCGACGAATGAGCAGTATTTT. Amino acid sequence: CASSYLAGATNEQYF.

This clonotype was seen a handful of times. The chain joins TRBV28 to TRBJ1-4, with TRBD1 identical over 7 bases. V gave up 10 bases and J gave up 4 bases; unmatched junction bases: 15. Germline lookup yields CDR1 MDHEN and CDR2 SYDVKM. This CDR3 is built from 16 residues. CDR3: CATEGQSHQHNEKLFF. DNA for the CDR3: TGTGCCACAGAGGGACAGTCACACCAACATAATGAAAAACTGTTTTTT.

Of note for this clonotype: A much larger clonotype is one base distant, so this may be a read error. As the CDR3 is not closed by the conserved phenylalanine or tryptophan, this likely results from a read error. The CDR3 protein is CASTPYDRDTQYL. CDR3 DNA sequence: TGTGCCAGCACTCCATACGACCGGGATACGCAGTATCTT. The J gene is TRBJ2-3, the V gene TRBV2; D not certain. This CDR3 is built from 13 residues. With 7 bases removed from V and 6 bases from J, the gap between germline ends came to 14 bases. Germline loops: CDR1 SNHLY, CDR2 FYNNEI.

The chain joins TRBV15 to TRBJ1-2; D call uncertain. The CDR3 is 11 amino acids. Germline assignment: CDR1 LNHNV and CDR2 YYDKDF (reference sequence). V shed 6 bases and J shed 12 bases, with 14 bases lying between them. CDR3 sequence (DNA): TGTGCCACCAGTGGGATGGCTGGAAACACCTTC. Translated, it gives CATSGMAGNTF.

Worth noting for this clonotype: Lacking the conserved final phenylalanine or tryptophan, this CDR3 likely reflects a read error. The V gene is TRBV2, the J gene TRBJ2-1; 9 bases fit TRBD2. This CDR3 contains 14 residues. V lost 10 bases, J lost 6 bases, and 10 bases stayed unmatched. Germline V gene lookup returns CDR1 SNHLY and CDR2 FYNNEI. The CDR3: CATQTSGSSNEQFS. The CDR3 DNA reads TGTGCCACCCAGACTAGCGGTTCAAGCAATGAGCAGTTCTCC.

V usage is TRBV25-1 and J usage is TRBJ2-2; D gene uncertain. The germline V and J ends were trimmed by 4 bases and 6 bases, with 15 bases remaining between them. This CDR3 spans 15 amino acids. Per germline, CDR1 MGHDK and CDR2 SYGVNS. CDR3 in DNA: TGTGCCAGCAGTGCTGGGAAAACTAACGCCGGGGAGCTGTTTTTT. Protein: CASSAGKTNAGELFF.

The sample holds one count of this clonotype. Its ends do not fully match the called genes, so a read error is possible. The CDR3 loop reads CATSPGQVNTEAFF. For the CDR3, the DNA is TGTGCCACCAGCCCGGGACAGGTGAACACGGAAGCTTTCTTT. This chain joins TRBV24-1 and TRBJ1-1; TRBD1 matches 8 bases. The germline CDR1 and CDR2 sequences are KGHDR and SFDVKD. The CDR3 extends over 14 amino acids.

DNA of the CDR3: TGTGCCAGCAGCGTAGAGTCGGGGGCTGACTATGGCTACACCTTC. Its translation: CASSVESGADYGYTF. The chain uses TRBV9 and TRBJ1-2; TRBD1 is a possible D gene (6 bases). Trimming took off 0 bases at V and 3 bases at J, with 12 bases between the two ends. The CDR3 is 15 residues long. Germline lookup yields CDR1 SGDLS and CDR2 YYNGEE.